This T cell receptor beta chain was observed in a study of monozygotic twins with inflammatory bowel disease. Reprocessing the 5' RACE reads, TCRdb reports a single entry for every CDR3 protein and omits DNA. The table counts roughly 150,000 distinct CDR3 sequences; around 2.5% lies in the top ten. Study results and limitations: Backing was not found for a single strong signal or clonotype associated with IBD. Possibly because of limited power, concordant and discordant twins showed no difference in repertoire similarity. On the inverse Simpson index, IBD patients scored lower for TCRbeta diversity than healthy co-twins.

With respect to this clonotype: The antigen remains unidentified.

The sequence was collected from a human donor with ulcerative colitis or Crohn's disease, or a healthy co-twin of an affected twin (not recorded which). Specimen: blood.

CDR3 amino acids: CASSLTGLDSQQFF. The chain employs TRBV7-3 and TRBJ2-1; with no DNA, the TCRdb D assignment of TRBD2 cannot be verified. The CDR3 totals 14 residues. From germline, CDR1 is SGHTA and CDR2 FQGTGA.